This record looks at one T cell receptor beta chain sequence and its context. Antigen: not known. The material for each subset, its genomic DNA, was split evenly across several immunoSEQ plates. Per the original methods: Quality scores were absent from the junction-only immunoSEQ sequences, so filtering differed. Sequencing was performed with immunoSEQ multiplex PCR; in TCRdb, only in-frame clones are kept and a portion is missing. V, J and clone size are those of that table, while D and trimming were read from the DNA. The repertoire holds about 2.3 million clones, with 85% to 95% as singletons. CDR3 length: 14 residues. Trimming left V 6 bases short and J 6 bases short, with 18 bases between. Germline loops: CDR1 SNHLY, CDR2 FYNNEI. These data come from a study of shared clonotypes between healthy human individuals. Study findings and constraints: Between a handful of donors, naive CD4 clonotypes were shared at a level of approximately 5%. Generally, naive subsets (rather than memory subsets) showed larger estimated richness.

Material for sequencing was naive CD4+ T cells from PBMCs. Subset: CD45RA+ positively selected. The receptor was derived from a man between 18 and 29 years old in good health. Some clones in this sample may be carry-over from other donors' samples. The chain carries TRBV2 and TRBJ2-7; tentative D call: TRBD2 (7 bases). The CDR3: CASSRRGGVVEQYF. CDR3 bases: TGTGCCAGCAGCCGCAGGGGAGGGGTTGTCGAGCAGTACTTC.